Following are 18 T cell receptor beta chains from one sample sequenced in a study of cytomegalovirus exposure and HLA in healthy donors. With 60 Vbeta and 13 Jbeta primers, the PCR was carried out. Method: immunoSEQ multiplex PCR; TCRdb's copy keeps in-frame clones and lacks some. The sample carries approximately 160,000 clones, about 77% recorded once. The sequenced sample was PBMCs. All receptors derive from a male donor in good health and CMV-seropositive.

This clone was counted a single time. The rearrangement uses TRBV7-6 and TRBJ2-5; D is unclear. Germline V CDR1 and CDR2: SGHVS, FNYEAQ. V was cut by 1 base and J by 6 bases, with 12 bases left in between. The CDR3 runs to 14 residues. For the CDR3, the DNA is TGTGCCAGCAGCTTAGTGGGTACTGGGCAGACCCAGTACTTC. Translated, it gives CASSLVGTGQTQYF.

This clone was seen a few times. The chain uses TRBV7-6 and TRBJ2-7; 9 bases are a match to TRBD1. This CDR3 spans 14 amino acids. V shed 6 bases, J shed 6 bases, and the junction held 9 bases outside the gene matches. The germline V gene encodes CDR1 SGHVS and CDR2 FNYEAQ. The CDR3 DNA sequence: TGTGCCAGCAGTCCCCCCGGACAGGGGTTCGAGCAGTACTTC. As protein: CASSPPGQGFEQYF.

This chain uses TRBV7-3 with TRBJ2-3, with 7 bases aligning to TRBD2. Germline values: CDR1 SGHTA, CDR2 FQGTGA. This CDR3 comprises 13 residues. J was trimmed by 5 bases and V by 5 bases; bases with no gene match: 4. The CDR3 region has the DNA TGTGCCAGCAGCCTCGGGGGGAGAGATACGCAGTATTTT. Its translation: CASSLGGRDTQYF.

V usage is TRBV30 and J usage is TRBJ1-1; D possibly corresponds to TRBD1 (5 bases). The CDR3 is 15 amino acids. In germline, CDR1 is GTSNPN, CDR2 SVGIG (reference sequence). The V and J ends lost 2 bases and 4 bases respectively, with 17 bases between them. Here the CDR3 reads CAWSPSPGGSTEAFF. CDR3 sequence (DNA): TGTGCCTGGAGTCCTAGTCCCGGGGGAAGCACTGAAGCTTTCTTT.

As regards this clone: With only one base between it and a far larger clone, this is likely a read error. V usage is TRBV5-1 and J usage is TRBJ2-5, with 9 bases aligning to TRBD2. The CDR3 is 18 residues long. Germline CDR1 is SGHRS and CDR2 is YFSETQ. V gave up 0 bases and J gave up 1 base; unmatched junction bases: 10. CDR3 region: CASSLARLAGNGQETQYF. The CDR3 nucleotides read TGCGCCAGCAGCTTGGCTCGCCTAGCGGGGAATGGCCAAGAGACCCAGTACTTC.

The rearrangement uses TRBV19 and TRBJ1-5; 7 nucleotides match TRBD1. J was trimmed by 1 base and V by 5 bases; bases with no gene match: 5. CDR3 length: 15 amino acids. The germline CDR1 and CDR2 sequences are LNHDA and SQIVND (reference sequence). CDR3 sequence: CASSLTGISNQPQHF. CDR3 sequence (DNA): TGTGCCAGTAGTCTGACAGGGATAAGCAATCAGCCCCAGCATTTT.

The count of this clone is one. This rearrangement joins TRBV20-1 to TRBJ1-2; possibly TRBD1 for D (5 bases). Germline CDR1 DFQATT, CDR2 SNEGSKA (reference sequence). There are 11 residues in the CDR3. The germline V and J ends were trimmed by 3 bases and 7 bases, with 9 bases remaining between them. CDR3 region: CSARPGGGYTF. CDR3 nucleotides: TGCAGTGCTAGGCCCGGGGGTGGCTACACCTTC.

The chain uses TRBV6-1 and TRBJ2-2; TRBD2 aligns across 10 bases. CDR1 MNHNS and CDR2 SASEGT come from the germline V gene. After removal of 3 bases from V and 2 bases from J, the junction contained 3 bases not matched to a gene. CDR3 length: 16 amino acids. CDR3 DNA sequence: TGTGCCAGCAGTGATTCTAGCGGGAGCAACACCGGGGAGCTGTTTTTT. It yields the protein CASSDSSGSNTGELFF.

As concerns this clone: This sample also contains other DNA sequences that code for the same CDR3. The chain's CDR3 is CASSLGAGYEQYF. CDR3 nucleotides: TGTGCCAGCAGCTTGGGGGCGGGCTACGAGCAGTACTTC. The chain combines TRBV5-6 with TRBJ2-7; possible D gene TRBD2, 5 bases. CDR1 SGHDT and CDR2 YYEEEE come from the germline V gene. The CDR3 sequence is 13 residues long. V dropped 0 bases and J dropped 3 bases, with 7 bases sitting between them.

The V and J genes are TRBV10-2 and TRBJ1-1; D is uncertain. Per germline, CDR1 WSHSY and CDR2 SAAADI. The CDR3 covers 13 residues. Trimming pared 10 bases from V and 0 bases from J, leaving 12 bases between. The chain's CDR3 is CATAGLMNTEAFF. DNA for the CDR3: TGCGCCACCGCAGGTTTAATGAACACTGAAGCTTTCTTT.

The chain employs TRBV30 and TRBJ1-2; D gene ambiguous. V lost 2 bases and J 4 bases, leaving 17 bases between the germline ends. There are 15 residues in the CDR3. Germline V gene data show CDR1 as GTSNPN and CDR2 as SVGIG (reference sequence). CDR3 DNA sequence: TGTGCCTGGAGTTTCTTCATGTCAGCGGGCTATGGCTACACCTTC. This sequence encodes CAWSFFMSAGYGYTF.

Here the CDR3 reads CASSLGPRDTDTQYF. The CDR3 DNA is TGTGCCAGCAGCTTAGGTCCCAGGGATACAGATACGCAGTATTTT. The chain recombines TRBV7-9 with TRBJ2-3; TRBD1 might be the D (5 bases). The germline V gene encodes CDR1 SEHNR and CDR2 FQNEAQ (reference sequence). This CDR3 is built from 15 residues. The ends were cut back, 1 base at V and 3 bases at J, with 11 bases in the middle.

The chain employs TRBV11-2 and TRBJ2-7; TRBD2 aligns across 11 bases. The CDR3 runs 16 residues. With 4 bases clipped from V and 3 bases from J, the junction kept 8 bases outside the gene matches. In germline, CDR1 is SGHAT, CDR2 FQNNGV. CDR3 coding DNA: TGTGCCAGCAGCTCAACGACTAGCGGGGCACTCTACGAGCAGTACTTC. This translates into CASSSTTSGALYEQYF.

The gene calls are TRBV9 and TRBJ2-3; tentatively, D is TRBD2 (5 bases). CDR1 and CDR2 (germline): SGDLS, YYNGEE. This CDR3 has 18 residues. Trimming took 3 bases from V and 2 from J, leaving 22 bases between them. CDR3 sequence (DNA): TGTGCCAGCAGCGCCCCCGCGGGTCGCGGGCCGCTCACAGATACGCAGTATTTT. This sequence encodes CASSAPAGRGPLTDTQYF.

The chain is built from TRBV19 and TRBJ2-7, with TRBD1 matching 8 bases. The V and J ends lost 3 bases and 4 bases, in that order; junction bases with no gene match: 8. The CDR3 length is 15 residues. CDR1 LNHDA and CDR2 SQIVND come from the germline V gene (reference sequence). CDR3 in DNA: TGTGCCAGTAGTATGCAGCAGGGGGCGGGATACGAGCAGTACTTC. Protein: CASSMQQGAGYEQYF.

This clone has more than one count but fewer than ten. The chain links TRBV4-3 to TRBJ2-1; D possibly corresponds to TRBD2 (6 bases). With 4 bases removed from V and 0 bases from J, the gap between germline ends came to 13 bases. CDR3 length: 16 amino acids. Germline V CDR1 and CDR2: LGHNA, YSLEER. CDR3 nucleotide sequence: TGCGCCAGCAGCCCGCTTCGGGAGAGCTCCTACAATGAGCAGTTCTTC. It specifies CASSPLRESSYNEQFF.

The genes are TRBV30 and TRBJ2-5; D perhaps matches TRBD2 (6 bases). The length of the CDR3 is 13 residues. The V end lost 0 bases, the J end lost 5 bases, and 10 bases lay between the germline ends. In germline, CDR1 is GTSNPN, CDR2 SVGIG (reference sequence). CDR3: CAWSVTGVETQYF. The CDR3 coding sequence is TGTGCCTGGAGTGTAACGGGGGTGGAGACCCAGTACTTC.

The V gene is TRBV27, the J gene TRBJ1-6; no clear D gene. CDR3 size: 14 residues. With 4 bases removed from V and 7 bases from J, the gap between germline ends came to 11 bases. Germline CDR1 MNHEY, CDR2 SMNVEV (reference sequence). CDR3 bases: TGTGCCAGCAGTTCCCCAGGCCTAAATTCACCCCTCCACTTT. This encodes CASSSPGLNSPLHF.